A single sample is the source of the 24 T cell receptor beta chains below, sequenced in a study of T cells in localized non-small cell lung cancer. TCRdb's table, derived via immunoSEQ multiplex PCR, lists solely in-frame clones and lacks some. The sample lists around 26,000 clones, around 85% occurring once. The source was peripheral blood, collected before any cancer treatment. These receptors were taken from a female donor over 55 with stage II squamous cell lung carcinoma.

V gene TRBV5-1 combines with J gene TRBJ2-7; D possibly corresponds to TRBD2 (6 bases). The CDR3 is 15 residues long. Germline CDR1 is SGHRS and CDR2 is YFSETQ. V was cut by 7 bases and J by 7 bases, with 24 bases left in between. In DNA form, the CDR3 reads TGCGCCAGCCGACCAAGGACTACTGATACGGGGGAGCAGTACTTC. It codes for CASRPRTTDTGEQYF.

The count of this clone is one. CDR3 in DNA: TGTGCCAGCACCTCACCCCCCGGGGGGGGCGAGCAAGAGACCCAGTACTTC. Its protein product is CASTSPPGGGEQETQYF. J is TRBJ2-5 and V is TRBV28, with 8 bases matching TRBD2. The CDR3 is made up of 17 amino acids. Germline V gene data show CDR1 as MDHEN and CDR2 as SYDVKM. Trimming at V came to 7 bases and at J to 2 bases, leaving 15 bases not matched to a gene.

The chain is built from TRBV9 and TRBJ2-5; TRBD2 matches 13 bases. The J segment lost 5 bases and the V segment lost 0 bases, leaving 4 bases of the junction unmatched. Germline CDR1 SGDLS, CDR2 YYNGEE. CDR3 length equals 16 residues. The CDR3 nucleotides are TGTGCCAGCAGCGTAGCACTAGCGGGAGGGCCGGAGACCCAGTACTTC. Translation gives CASSVALAGGPETQYF.

Remarks on this clone: Mismatch with germline at one junction end may stem from a read error. Additional DNA sequences in this sample encode the identical CDR3. The V gene is TRBV7-9, the J gene TRBJ2-6, with a possible D match to TRBD1 (5 bases). Per the germline V gene, CDR1 is SEHNR and CDR2 is FQNEAQ (reference sequence). This CDR3 is built from 13 residues. Written as DNA, the CDR3 is TGTGCCAGCAGGAGCTCTGGGGCCAACGTCTTGACTTTC. Translated: CASRSSGANVLTF.

The gene calls are TRBV7-8 and TRBJ1-1, with D perhaps matching TRBD1 (5 bases). This CDR3 spans 14 amino acids. Trimming removed 4 bases from V and 3 bases from J, with 12 bases in between. Germline V gives CDR1 SGHVS, CDR2 FQNEAQ. CDR3 sequence (DNA): TGTGCCAGCAGCTCCAGGGATAGGGACACTGAAGCTTTCTTT. It specifies CASSSRDRDTEAFF.

The chain carries TRBV5-4 and TRBJ1-6; D not resolved. Germline CDR1 and CDR2: SGHNT and YYREEE (reference sequence). This CDR3 has 16 residues. Trimming left V 0 bases short and J 0 bases short, with 7 bases between. The CDR3: CASSLGSHSYNSPLHF. For the CDR3, the DNA is TGTGCCAGCAGCTTGGGGAGCCACTCCTATAATTCACCCCTCCACTTT.

There are a few counts of this clone. CDR3 sequence: CASSLGGLGTDTQYF. The DNA for the CDR3 is TGTGCCAGCAGCTTGGGTGGATTAGGCACAGATACGCAGTATTTT. The genes are TRBV5-8 and TRBJ2-3; D ambiguous. The V end was cut by 0 bases, the J end by 1 base, with 9 bases between. The germline gives CDR1 SGHTS, CDR2 YDEGEE. This CDR3 is built from 15 residues.

The chain recombines TRBV28 with TRBJ1-4; unclear D gene. The CDR3 is 14 amino acids. Germline CDR1 MDHEN, CDR2 SYDVKM. Trimming took off 8 bases at V and 0 bases at J, with 10 bases between the two ends. CDR3 nucleotide sequence: TGTGCCAGCCGGGAGGCCACAACTAATGAAAAACTGTTTTTT. Translated, it gives CASREATTNEKLFF.

V is TRBV19 and J is TRBJ2-7; possible D gene TRBD1, 6 bases. CDR1 is LNHDA and CDR2 is SQIVND in the germline V gene (reference sequence). V was trimmed by 7 bases and J by 1 base, leaving 8 bases between them. The CDR3 covers 12 residues. CDR3 bases: TGTGCCAGTACTGGACAGTCCTACGAGCAGTACTTC. This gives the protein CASTGQSYEQYF.

The chain combines TRBV5-1 with TRBJ2-7, with 9 bases that match TRBD1. CDR3 length: 15 amino acids. CDR1 SGHRS and CDR2 YFSETQ come from the germline V gene. J lost 3 bases, V lost 3 bases, and 7 bases had no gene match. The CDR3 reads CASSSPGQGHYEQYF. As DNA, the CDR3 is TGCGCCAGCAGCTCGCCGGGACAGGGTCACTACGAGCAGTACTTC.

The chain has TRBV20-1 and TRBJ2-5, with no clear D. V gave up 4 bases and J gave up 2 bases, with 5 bases separating them. The CDR3 runs to 11 residues. Germline V gene lookup returns CDR1 DFQATT and CDR2 SNEGSKA (reference sequence). CDR3 DNA: TGCAGTGCTAAACTTCAAGAGACCCAGTACTTC. As protein: CSAKLQETQYF.

This clone was counted a few times. The chain employs TRBV5-1 and TRBJ1-3; TRBD1 might be the D (5 bases). Germline CDR1 is SGHRS and CDR2 is YFSETQ. V was cut by 0 bases and J by 3 bases, with 7 bases left in between. This CDR3 is built from 14 residues. This CDR3 reads CASSLAGYGNTIYF. CDR3 sequence (DNA): TGCGCCAGCAGCTTGGCAGGGTATGGAAACACCATATATTTT.

V gene TRBV19 combines with J gene TRBJ1-4; D gene uncertain. The CDR3 has 13 amino acids. V was clipped by 2 bases and J by 5 bases, with 6 bases between them. Germline V lookup: CDR1 LNHDA, CDR2 SQIVND (reference sequence). CDR3 nucleotide sequence: TGTGCCAGTAGTATAACGCAGAATGAAAAACTGTTTTTT. It specifies CASSITQNEKLFF.

This sequence joins TRBV28 and TRBJ1-1; D perhaps matches TRBD1 (5 bases). The CDR3 sequence is 14 residues long. Germline V gene data show CDR1 as MDHEN and CDR2 as SYDVKM. V dropped 5 bases and J dropped 1 base, with 11 bases sitting between them. The CDR3 here is CASSLGTENTEAFF. CDR3 sequence (DNA): TGTGCCAGCAGTCTAGGGACGGAGAACACTGAAGCTTTCTTT.

This chain uses TRBV9 with TRBJ2-2; D might be TRBD1 (5 bases). The CDR3 extends over 14 amino acids. V lost 4 bases to trimming and J lost 1 base, with 8 bases between them. Germline lookup yields CDR1 SGDLS and CDR2 YYNGEE. The CDR3 reads CASSFRENTGELFF. The DNA for the CDR3 is TGTGCCAGCAGCTTCAGGGAGAACACCGGGGAGCTGTTTTTT.

The rearrangement uses TRBV29-1 and TRBJ2-7, with 10 bases matching TRBD1. The V and J ends lost 3 bases and 5 bases, in that order; junction bases with no gene match: 4. This CDR3 spans 13 amino acids. CDR1 and CDR2 from the germline V gene are SQVTM and ANQGSEA. CDR3 amino acids: CSVEGQGTHEQYF. As DNA, the CDR3 is TGCAGCGTTGAGGGACAGGGGACCCACGAGCAGTACTTC.

The chain has TRBV30 and TRBJ1-4; a possible D gene is TRBD1 (5 bases). The CDR3 length is 15 residues. CDR1 and CDR2 (germline): GTSNPN, SVGIG (reference sequence). V was pared by 4 bases and J by 0 bases, with 12 bases between. Written as DNA, the CDR3 is TGTGCCTGGACAGGGAGAAGGGCAACTAATGAAAAACTGTTTTTT. This codes for CAWTGRRATNEKLFF.

The chain joins TRBV11-2 to TRBJ2-5; D possibly corresponds to TRBD1 (6 bases). V lost 4 bases, J lost 5 bases, and 14 bases lay in between. This CDR3 region has 14 residues. Germline loops: CDR1 SGHAT, CDR2 FQNNGV. CDR3 DNA: TGTGCCAGCAGCTCAAGCAGGGGCGGGGAGACCCAGTACTTC. The encoded protein is CASSSSRGGETQYF.

The gene calls are TRBV19 and TRBJ1-2; D is unclear. Germline V gives CDR1 LNHDA, CDR2 SQIVND (reference sequence). The V and J ends lost 3 bases and 6 bases respectively, with 23 bases between them. The CDR3 runs 17 residues. CDR3 in DNA: TGTGCCAGTAGTATCGAGGGTGGAGGCTTTCTGGGAAATGGCTACACCTTC. This sequence encodes CASSIEGGGFLGNGYTF.

The chain couples TRBV27 to TRBJ2-3; the match to TRBD2 covers 10 bases. Germline loops: CDR1 MNHEY, CDR2 SMNVEV (reference sequence). Trimming at V came to 3 bases and at J to 0 bases, leaving 3 bases not matched to a gene. The CDR3 is 16 residues long. The CDR3 nucleotides read TGTGCCAGCAGTTTCCTAGCGGGAGCTAGCACAGATACGCAGTATTTT. Its protein product is CASSFLAGASTDTQYF.

The V call is TRBV19, the J call TRBJ1-3; 12 nucleotides match TRBD1. This CDR3 comprises 18 residues. Germline V CDR1 and CDR2: LNHDA, SQIVND (reference sequence). With V trimmed by 7 bases and J by 1 base, 11 bases remained unmatched. CDR3: CASIGTGGARRSGNTIYF. CDR3 coding DNA: TGTGCCAGTATCGGGACAGGGGGCGCGAGAAGGTCTGGAAACACCATATATTTT.

The V call is TRBV7-8, the J call TRBJ2-2; 10 bases line up with TRBD2. Trimming removed 4 bases from V and 0 bases from J; junction bases left unmatched: 5. The CDR3 sequence is 17 residues long. Germline lookup yields CDR1 SGHVS and CDR2 FQNEAQ. The CDR3 DNA reads TGTGCCAGCAGCTCCCGACTAGCGGGCACGAACACCGGGGAGCTGTTTTTT. This codes for CASSSRLAGTNTGELFF.

The count of this clone is one. The chain couples TRBV18 to TRBJ1-1, with no clear D. The V end was cut by 6 bases, the J end by 0 bases, with 11 bases between. This CDR3 has 14 residues. Per germline, CDR1 KGHSH and CDR2 LQKENI. The CDR3 reads CASSQGGMNTEAFF. CDR3 nucleotides: TGTGCCAGCTCGCAAGGTGGAATGAACACTGAAGCTTTCTTT.

Only one count was recorded for this clone. Here the CDR3 DNA reads TGTGCCAGCAGTTACGTCCAGGCCGGGGAGCTGTTTTTT. Encoded protein: CASSYVQAGELFF. V gene TRBV6-6 combines with J gene TRBJ2-2; D unresolved. Germline lookup yields CDR1 MNHNY and CDR2 SVGAGI (reference sequence). This CDR3 is 13 amino acids long. The germline V and J ends were trimmed by 2 bases and 6 bases, with 7 bases remaining between them.